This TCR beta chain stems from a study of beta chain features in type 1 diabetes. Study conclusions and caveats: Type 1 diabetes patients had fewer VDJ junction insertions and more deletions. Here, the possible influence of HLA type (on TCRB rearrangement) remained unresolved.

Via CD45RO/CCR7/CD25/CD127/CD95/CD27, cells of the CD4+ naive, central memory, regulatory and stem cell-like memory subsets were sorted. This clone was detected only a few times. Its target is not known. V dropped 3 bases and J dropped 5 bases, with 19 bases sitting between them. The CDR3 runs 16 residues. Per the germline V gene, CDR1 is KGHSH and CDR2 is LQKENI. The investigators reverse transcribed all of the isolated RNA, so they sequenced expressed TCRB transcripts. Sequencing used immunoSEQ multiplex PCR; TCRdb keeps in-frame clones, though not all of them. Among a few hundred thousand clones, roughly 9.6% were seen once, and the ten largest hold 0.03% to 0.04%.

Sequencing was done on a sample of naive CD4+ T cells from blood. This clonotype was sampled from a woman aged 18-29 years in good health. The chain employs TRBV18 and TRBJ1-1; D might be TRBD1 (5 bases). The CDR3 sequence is CASSPEDIPGRTEAFF. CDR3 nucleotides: TGTGCCAGCTCACCGGAGGACATCCCAGGGAGGACTGAAGCTTTCTTT.